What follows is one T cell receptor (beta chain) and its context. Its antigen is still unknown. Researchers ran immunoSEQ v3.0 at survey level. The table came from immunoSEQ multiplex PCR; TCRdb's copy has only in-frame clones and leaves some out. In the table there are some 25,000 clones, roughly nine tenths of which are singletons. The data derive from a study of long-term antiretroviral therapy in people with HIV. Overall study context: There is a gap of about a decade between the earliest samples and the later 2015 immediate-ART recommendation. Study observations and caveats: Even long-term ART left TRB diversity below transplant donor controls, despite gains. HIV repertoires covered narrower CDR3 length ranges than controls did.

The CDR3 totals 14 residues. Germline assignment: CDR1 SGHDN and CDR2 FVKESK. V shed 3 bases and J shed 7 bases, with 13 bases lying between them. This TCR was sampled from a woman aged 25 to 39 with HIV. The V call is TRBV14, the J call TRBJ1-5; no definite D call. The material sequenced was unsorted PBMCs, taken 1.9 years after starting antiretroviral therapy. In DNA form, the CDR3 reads TGTGCCAGCAGCCAGGGATCGGGTGTCCAGCCCCAGCATTTT. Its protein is CASSQGSGVQPQHF.